Below, one TCR beta chain is given with its context. The data derive from a study of blood T cell repertoires in COVID-19. Study-level information: Specimens from acute and convalescent COVID-19 originated in the United States, Italy and Spain.

The method was immunoSEQ multiplex PCR; TCRdb's version includes in-frame clones alone and lacks a portion of them. In the table there are about 350,000 clones, roughly 89% of which are singletons. This CDR3 has 14 residues. V trimming: 5 bases; J trimming: 0 bases; junction bases outside the gene matches: 4. Per germline, CDR1 SGHAT and CDR2 FQNNGV. The genes are TRBV11-2 and TRBJ2-7; 7 bases align to TRBD2. The material sequenced was peripheral blood. This clonotype was obtained from a woman aged 55 to 70 with COVID-19, enrolled during active disease. The CDR3 nucleotides are TGTGCCAGCAGCCTGAGCGGGATCTCCTACGAGCAGTACTTC. It specifies CASSLSGISYEQYF.